Presented here are 6 T cell receptor beta chains from one specimen sequenced in a study of CD8+ T cells in alopecia areata. Extraction and reverse transcription of RNA yielded cDNA as the sequencing template. Method: immunoSEQ multiplex PCR; TCRdb's copy keeps in-frame clones and lacks some. Of about 210,000 clones detected, 64% appear once; the ten largest clones hold more than 3.5%. Indicated treatment: oral pan-JAK inhibitor, 5-10 mg twice daily. The sequences come from CD4+ T cells sorted from blood, collected at week 4, from a patient treated with tofacitinib. These receptors were taken from a human donor with alopecia areata.

The chain links TRBV4-1 to TRBJ1-2; TRBD1 aligns across 7 bases. Germline CDR1 MGHRA, CDR2 YSYEKL. The ends lost 4 bases at V and 2 bases at J; junction bases unmatched: 7. CDR3 length: 15 amino acids. CDR3 sequence (DNA): TGCGCCAGCAGCCCCACCGGGACAGAGAACTATGGCTACACCTTC. This gives the protein CASSPTGTENYGYTF.

The chain uses TRBV7-2 and TRBJ2-5; D might be TRBD1 (6 bases). Trimming took off 3 bases at V and 4 bases at J, with 9 bases between the two ends. The CDR3 runs to 13 residues. Germline CDR1 reads SGHTA; CDR2 reads FQGNSA. The CDR3 DNA follows: TGTGCCAGCAGCTTGGAAGGGGGAGAGACCCAGTACTTC. Residues: CASSLEGGETQYF.

The DNA of the CDR3 is TGTGCCAGCAGCTCCCCAGACAGGCGGCATGACTACGAGCAGTACTTC. This translates into CASSSPDRRHDYEQYF. The rearrangement links TRBV11-2 to TRBJ2-7; perhaps TRBD1 as D (6 bases). V shed 4 bases and J shed 3 bases, with 19 bases lying between them. This CDR3 region has 16 residues. CDR1 and CDR2 (germline): SGHAT, FQNNGV.

The chain employs TRBV6-1 and TRBJ1-1; TRBD1 might be the D (5 bases). Germline loops: CDR1 MNHNS, CDR2 SASEGT. The CDR3 sequence is 13 residues long. V dropped 6 bases and J dropped 3 bases, with 11 bases sitting between them. This CDR3 reads CASRIGADTEAFF. CDR3 coding DNA: TGTGCCAGCAGGATCGGGGCGGACACTGAAGCTTTCTTT.

This clone turned up a few times. V usage is TRBV19 and J usage is TRBJ2-5, with D tentatively TRBD1 or TRBD2 (6 bases each). Trimming took 6 bases from V and 6 from J, leaving 17 bases between them. CDR3 size: 14 residues. Germline CDR1 is LNHDA and CDR2 is SQIVND (reference sequence). CDR3 sequence reads: CASSRGPFEKTQYF. The CDR3 DNA sequence: TGTGCCAGTAGCCGGGGGCCTTTTGAGAAGACCCAGTACTTC. The full variable domain, in which reference TRBV19 and TRBJ2-5 provide the parts outside the CDR3, is DGGITQSPKYLFRKEGQNVTLSCEQNLNHDAMYWYRQDPGQGLRLIYYSQIVNDFQKGDIAEGYSVSREKKESFPLTVTSAQKNPTAFYLCASSRGPFEKTQYFGPGTRLLVL.

The chain couples TRBV29-1 to TRBJ2-7; D may match TRBD1 or TRBD2 (7 bases each). The CDR3 extends over 12 amino acids. V lost 7 bases to trimming and J lost 9 bases, with 19 bases between them. Germline V gene sequence: CDR1 SQVTM, CDR2 ANQGSEA. Written as DNA, the CDR3 is TGCAGCGCATCAGGGGGGGAGAGGCGGCAGTACTTC. Its protein product is CSASGGERRQYF.